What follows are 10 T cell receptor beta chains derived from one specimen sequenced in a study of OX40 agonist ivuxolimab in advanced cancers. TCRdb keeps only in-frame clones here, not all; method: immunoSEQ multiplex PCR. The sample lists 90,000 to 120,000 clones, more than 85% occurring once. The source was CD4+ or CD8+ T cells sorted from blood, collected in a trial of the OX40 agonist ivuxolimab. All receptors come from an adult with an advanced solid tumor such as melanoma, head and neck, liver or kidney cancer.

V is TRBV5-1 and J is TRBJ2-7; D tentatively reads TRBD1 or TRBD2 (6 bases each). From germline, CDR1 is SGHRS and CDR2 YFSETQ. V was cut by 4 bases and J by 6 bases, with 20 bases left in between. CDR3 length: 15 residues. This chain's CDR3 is CASSPRGDGISEQYF. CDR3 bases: TGCGCCAGCAGCCCGAGGGGGGATGGGATTTCCGAGCAGTACTTC.

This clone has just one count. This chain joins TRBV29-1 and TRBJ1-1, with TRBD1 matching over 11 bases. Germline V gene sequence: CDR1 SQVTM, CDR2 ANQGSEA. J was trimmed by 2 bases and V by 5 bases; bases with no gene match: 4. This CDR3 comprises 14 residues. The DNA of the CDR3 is TGCAGCGTTCGGACAGGGGGCGGTAACACTGAAGCTTTCTTT. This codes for CSVRTGGGNTEAFF.

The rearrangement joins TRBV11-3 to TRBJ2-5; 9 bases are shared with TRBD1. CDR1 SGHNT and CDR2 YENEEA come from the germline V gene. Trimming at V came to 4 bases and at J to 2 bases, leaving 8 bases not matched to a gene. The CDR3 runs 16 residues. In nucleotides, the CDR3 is TGTGCCAGCAGCTCCCCCCGGGACAGGGAGCAAGAGACCCAGTACTTC. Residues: CASSSPRDREQETQYF.

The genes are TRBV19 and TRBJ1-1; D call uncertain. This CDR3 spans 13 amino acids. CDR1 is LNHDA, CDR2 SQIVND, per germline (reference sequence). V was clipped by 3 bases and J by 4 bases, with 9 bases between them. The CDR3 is CASSIKSGTEAFF. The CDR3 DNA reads TGTGCCAGTAGTATTAAATCGGGCACTGAAGCTTTCTTT.

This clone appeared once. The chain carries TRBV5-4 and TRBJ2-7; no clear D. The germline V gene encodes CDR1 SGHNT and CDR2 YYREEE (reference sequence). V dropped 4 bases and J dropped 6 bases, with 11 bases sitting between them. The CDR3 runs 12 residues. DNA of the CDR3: TGTGCCAGCAGCCTTAGGGTCGGCGAGCAGTACTTC. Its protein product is CASSLRVGEQYF.

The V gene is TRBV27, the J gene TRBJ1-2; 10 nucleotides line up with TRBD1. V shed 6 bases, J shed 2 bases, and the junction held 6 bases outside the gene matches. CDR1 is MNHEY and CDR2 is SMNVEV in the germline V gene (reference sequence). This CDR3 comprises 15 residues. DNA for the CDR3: TGTGCCAGCAGCCCACAGGGACAGGGGAACTATGGCTACACCTTC. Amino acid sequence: CASSPQGQGNYGYTF.

The CDR3 sequence is CASRSRAGELFF. The CDR3 DNA reads TGTGCCAGCAGGTCTCGCGCCGGGGAGCTGTTTTTT. V and J are TRBV7-6 and TRBJ2-2; D remains ambiguous. Trimming shortened V by 6 bases and J by 6 bases, and 8 bases separated the two germline ends. Germline-derived CDR1 and CDR2 are SGHVS and FNYEAQ. CDR3 length: 12 amino acids.

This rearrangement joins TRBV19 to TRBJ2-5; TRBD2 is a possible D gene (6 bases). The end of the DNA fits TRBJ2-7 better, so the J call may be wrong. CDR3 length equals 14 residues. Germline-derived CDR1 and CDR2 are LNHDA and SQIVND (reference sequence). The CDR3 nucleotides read TGTGCCAGTTGGGACTCATGGAACTCCTACGAGCAGTACTTC. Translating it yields CASWDSWNSYEQYF.

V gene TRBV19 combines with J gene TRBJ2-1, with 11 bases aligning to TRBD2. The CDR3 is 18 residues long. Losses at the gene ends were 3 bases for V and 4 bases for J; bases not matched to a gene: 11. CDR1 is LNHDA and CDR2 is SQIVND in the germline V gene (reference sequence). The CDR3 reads CASSMRTGTSGGYNEQFF. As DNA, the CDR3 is TGTGCCAGTAGTATGAGGACAGGAACTAGCGGGGGATACAATGAGCAGTTCTTC.

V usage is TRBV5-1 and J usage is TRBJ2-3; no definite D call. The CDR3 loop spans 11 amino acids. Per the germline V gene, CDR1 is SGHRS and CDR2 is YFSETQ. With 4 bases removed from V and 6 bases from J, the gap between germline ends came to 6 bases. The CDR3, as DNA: TGCGCCAGCAGCCAGGAGGATACGCAGTATTTT. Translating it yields CASSQEDTQYF.